This entry lists 26 T cell receptor beta chains sequenced from one sample in a study of blood T cell repertoires in COVID-19. Profiling relied on immunoSEQ multiplex PCR, and the TCRdb table lists in-frame clones only, not all of them. The sample has more than 150,000 clones, about four fifths seen once. Sequenced input: peripheral blood. These receptors all come from a woman aged 80 or over with COVID-19, enrolled during active disease.

The count of this clone is one. The chain couples TRBV2 to TRBJ2-3, with TRBD2 matching over 8 bases. The germline V gene encodes CDR1 SNHLY and CDR2 FYNNEI. The CDR3 is 15 residues long. Trimming at V came to 5 bases and at J to 4 bases, leaving 8 bases not matched to a gene. The CDR3: CASSRAGAEADTQYF. CDR3 coding DNA: TGTGCCAGCAGTCGAGCGGGGGCTGAAGCAGATACGCAGTATTTT.

There are a few counts of this clone. The chain employs TRBV19 and TRBJ2-7, with D perhaps TRBD2 (6 bases). The CDR3 extends over 14 amino acids. Trimming cost V 4 bases and J 4 bases, with 14 bases left between them. Germline lookup yields CDR1 LNHDA and CDR2 SQIVND (reference sequence). The CDR3 DNA sequence: TGTGCCAGTAGTAGCCTCGGGGGTCCTTACGAGCAGTACTTC. As protein: CASSSLGGPYEQYF.

V usage is TRBV18 and J usage is TRBJ2-3; the match to TRBD2 covers 8 bases. The CDR3 runs 14 residues. The V gene's germline CDR1 is KGHSH and CDR2 LQKENI. V dropped 6 bases and J dropped 5; count of bases not matched to a gene: 7. For the CDR3, the DNA is TGTGCCAGCTCCCGTCAGCGGGAGCTAGATACGCAGTATTTT. Translated, it gives CASSRQRELDTQYF.

This clone was picked up one time. The chain joins TRBV2 to TRBJ2-7; possibly TRBD1 for D (5 bases). CDR1 SNHLY and CDR2 FYNNEI come from the germline V gene. Trimming removed 6 bases at V and 4 bases at J, with 10 bases between. CDR3 length: 12 residues. In nucleotides, the CDR3 is TGTGCCAGCAGCGACAGCCTTTACGAGCAGTACTTC. Translating it yields CASSDSLYEQYF.

The V gene is TRBV7-6, the J gene TRBJ2-1, with TRBD1 identical over 10 bases. The CDR3 has 15 amino acids. Germline-derived CDR1 and CDR2 are SGHVS and FNYEAQ. J lost 4 bases, V lost 5 bases, and 5 bases had no gene match. The CDR3 loop reads CASSVTGGRYNEQFF. CDR3 sequence (DNA): TGTGCCAGCAGCGTGACAGGGGGCCGATACAATGAGCAGTTCTTC.

There are many counts of this clone. The V and J genes are TRBV28 and TRBJ1-2; D gene unclear. This CDR3 has 13 residues. Deletions cut 9 bases from V and 9 bases from J, with 20 bases between. CDR1 is MDHEN, CDR2 SYDVKM, per germline. CDR3 sequence reads: CASRTGIFICYTF. The CDR3 DNA follows: TGTGCCAGTCGGACCGGGATTTTTATATGCTACACCTTC.

The chain joins TRBV5-6 to TRBJ1-2; D possibly corresponds to TRBD1 (6 bases). The CDR3 has 13 amino acids. The V and J ends lost 4 bases and 4 bases respectively, with 11 bases between them. Germline V lookup: CDR1 SGHDT, CDR2 YYEEEE. CDR3 amino acids: CASSDQGTYGYTF. In nucleotides, the CDR3 is TGTGCCAGCAGCGACCAGGGGACCTATGGCTACACCTTC.

This clone was picked up a small number of times. This rearrangement joins TRBV11-1 to TRBJ2-2, with 9 bases lining up with TRBD1. The CDR3 is 16 residues long. V gave up 1 base and J gave up 2 bases; unmatched junction bases: 2. Germline CDR1 and CDR2: SGHAT and FQDESV (reference sequence). The CDR3 bases are TGTGCCAGCAGCTTAGGACAGGGGGTAAACACCGGGGAGCTGTTTTTT. Encoded protein: CASSLGQGVNTGELFF.

This chain joins TRBV6-1 and TRBJ1-1; tentatively, D is TRBD1 (5 bases). The CDR3 sequence is 13 residues long. Germline V gene sequence: CDR1 MNHNS, CDR2 SASEGT. Trimming cost V 1 base and J 6 bases, with 9 bases left between them. CDR3 nucleotides: TGTGCCAGCAGTGAAGGCAGGGAGGCTGAAGCTTTCTTT. Translating gives CASSEGREAEAFF.

This clone was recorded once. V gene TRBV7-9 combines with J gene TRBJ2-2; TRBD1 matches 11 bases. The CDR3 contains 15 residues. With 4 bases clipped from V and 6 bases from J, the junction kept 4 bases outside the gene matches. Germline-derived CDR1 and CDR2 are SEHNR and FQNEAQ (reference sequence). DNA for the CDR3: TGTGCCAGCAGCTCAGGGACAGGGGGTTCCGGGGAGCTGTTTTTT. Translation: CASSSGTGGSGELFF.

Worth noting for this clone: An end of the junction does not agree with germline; a read error may underlie this. The chain carries TRBV7-2 and TRBJ1-1; 10 bases line up with TRBD1. This CDR3 is built from 13 residues. Germline V gene lookup returns CDR1 SGHTA and CDR2 FQGNSA. The CDR3 sequence: CASSYGQGEPRSF. CDR3 in DNA: TGTGCCAGCAGCTATGGACAGGGGGAGCCCAGGAGCTTT.

The V gene is TRBV7-3, the J gene TRBJ1-2, with 11 bases identical to TRBD1. V lost 1 base to trimming and J lost 8 bases; unmatched junction nucleotides: 6. The CDR3 covers 15 residues. Germline V gives CDR1 SGHTA, CDR2 FQGTGA. The CDR3 loop reads CASSLRPGQGEGYTF. CDR3 DNA sequence: TGTGCCAGCAGCTTAAGGCCGGGACAGGGGGAGGGCTACACCTTC.

The chain couples TRBV7-2 to TRBJ1-2; 9 bases agree with TRBD1. The CDR3 is 15 amino acids. Germline CDR1 and CDR2: SGHTA and FQGNSA. Trimming cost V 5 bases and J 2 bases; bases outside gene matches: 6. The DNA for the CDR3 is TGTGCCAGCAGCCCCCCCGGGACAGGGAACTATGGCTACACCTTC. Residues: CASSPPGTGNYGYTF.

The gene calls are TRBV5-4 and TRBJ2-5; 7 positions agree with TRBD1. CDR1 is SGHNT and CDR2 is YYREEE in the germline V gene (reference sequence). V gave up 5 bases and J gave up 12 bases; unmatched junction bases: 13. The CDR3 loop spans 13 amino acids. CDR3 residues: CASSFTTGALEYF. The CDR3 region has the DNA TGTGCCAGCAGTTTTACTACAGGGGCCCTTGAGTACTTC. Complete variable domain (other parts from reference TRBV5-4 and TRBJ2-5): ETGVTQSPTHLIKTRGQQVTLRCSSQSGHNTVSWYQQALGQGPQFIFQYYREEENGRGNFPPRFSGLQFPNYSSELNVNALELDDSALYLCASSFTTGALEYFGPGTRLLVL.

In this sample, this clone turned up once. This chain links TRBV5-4 with TRBJ1-2; maybe TRBD1 (6 bases). Trimming left V 0 bases short and J 5 bases short, with 14 bases between. Germline assignment: CDR1 SGHNT and CDR2 YYREEE (reference sequence). This CDR3 contains 15 residues. The CDR3 loop reads CASSLGAQGSYGYTF. The CDR3 nucleotides are TGTGCCAGCAGCTTGGGGGCACAGGGTTCTTATGGCTACACCTTC.

This clone was recorded a few times. The CDR3 spells CASSLAGTDTQYF. The CDR3 DNA is TGTGCCAGCAGCTTAGCGGGGACAGATACGCAGTATTTT. The chain is built from TRBV11-2 and TRBJ2-3, with a possible D match to TRBD2 (5 bases). Trimming stripped 1 base from V and 3 bases from J, with 5 bases between. CDR1 is SGHAT and CDR2 is FQNNGV in the germline V gene. CDR3 size: 13 residues.

V and J are TRBV2 and TRBJ2-3; 7 bases line up with TRBD2. V lost 8 bases to trimming and J lost 4 bases; unmatched junction nucleotides: 3. Germline CDR1 SNHLY, CDR2 FYNNEI. The CDR3 totals 12 residues. CDR3 sequence (DNA): TGTGCCAGCGGACTAGTTTCAGATACGCAGTATTTT. Translating gives CASGLVSDTQYF.

This clone was seen ten or more times. The chain joins TRBV7-6 to TRBJ2-3; 10 nucleotides agree with TRBD1. CDR1 is SGHVS, CDR2 FNYEAQ, per germline. This CDR3 is built from 17 residues. V shed 3 bases, J shed 3 bases, and the junction held 9 bases outside the gene matches. CDR3 residues: CASSLGETGGFTDTQYF. DNA of the CDR3: TGTGCCAGCAGCTTGGGGGAGACAGGGGGCTTTACAGATACGCAGTATTTT.

The gene calls are TRBV5-1 and TRBJ2-3, with TRBD2 identical over 7 bases. The CDR3 length is 15 residues. Per germline, CDR1 SGHRS and CDR2 YFSETQ. J lost 4 bases, V lost 0 bases, and 5 bases had no gene match. CDR3 residues: CASSLGVTSADTQYF. Here the CDR3 DNA reads TGCGCCAGCAGCTTGGGGGTAACTAGCGCAGATACGCAGTATTTT.

The table lists this clone with a count of one. The rearrangement uses TRBV5-8 and TRBJ1-6; D unresolved. This CDR3 is built from 15 residues. Between the trimmed V and J ends, which lost 7 bases and 0 bases, there was a span of 11 bases. Germline CDR1 SGHTS, CDR2 YDEGEE. CDR3 DNA sequence: TGTGCCAGCGCCAGATTCAGCTCCTATAATTCACCCCTCCACTTT. This encodes CASARFSSYNSPLHF.

This clone has just a few counts. The chain recombines TRBV28 with TRBJ2-3; possibly TRBD1 for D (6 bases). The CDR3 runs to 15 residues. V lost 4 bases and J lost 2, with 13 bases in between. Germline lookup yields CDR1 MDHEN and CDR2 SYDVKM. CDR3 sequence reads: CASSSYREVTDTQYF. The CDR3 nucleotides read TGTGCCAGCAGTTCCTACAGGGAAGTCACAGATACGCAGTATTTT.

The chain uses TRBV5-1 and TRBJ2-7, with 10 bases fitting TRBD2. V shed 5 bases, J shed 2 bases, and the junction held 7 bases outside the gene matches. There are 15 residues in the CDR3. Germline V CDR1 and CDR2: SGHRS, YFSETQ. CDR3 nucleotides: TGCGCCAGCAGTCCCACTAGCGGGGCTACCTACGAGCAGTACTTC. Encoded protein: CASSPTSGATYEQYF.

CDR3 loop: CASSPGGGPYNEQFF. CDR3 DNA sequence: TGTGCCAGCAGCCCCGGGGGGGGACCCTACAATGAGCAGTTCTTC. The V and J genes are TRBV7-2 and TRBJ2-1; TRBD2 matches 8 bases. Germline trimming cut 5 bases from V and 2 bases from J; bases unmatched to any gene: 5. CDR1 and CDR2 (germline): SGHTA, FQGNSA. There are 15 residues in the CDR3.

The gene calls are TRBV5-5 and TRBJ1-2, with 8 bases aligning to TRBD1. The CDR3 is 15 amino acids. J was trimmed by 0 bases and V by 3 bases; bases with no gene match: 4. Germline lookup yields CDR1 SGHKS and CDR2 YYEKEE (reference sequence). CDR3 amino acids: CASSSGTGPNYGYTF. CDR3 sequence (DNA): TGTGCCAGCAGCTCTGGGACAGGTCCTAACTATGGCTACACCTTC.

The chain carries TRBV7-9 and TRBJ1-2; weak D call: TRBD1 (6 bases). V dropped 4 bases and J dropped 8 bases, with 17 bases sitting between them. CDR1 and CDR2 from the germline V gene are SEHNR and FQNEAQ (reference sequence). The CDR3 extends over 14 amino acids. For the CDR3, the DNA is TGTGCCAGCAGCTCAATGACAGGTCTAGAGGGCTACACCTTC. This encodes CASSSMTGLEGYTF.

The chain has TRBV18 and TRBJ2-5; D is possibly TRBD2 (5 bases). Germline values: CDR1 KGHSH, CDR2 LQKENI. The CDR3 is made up of 13 amino acids. With 2 bases removed from V and 3 bases from J, the gap between germline ends came to 7 bases. CDR3 coding DNA: TGTGCCAGCTCACCAAAGACTAAAGAGACCCAGTACTTC. It yields the protein CASSPKTKETQYF.